Below are 9 T cell receptor beta chains sequenced from a single sample in a study of human T cells and chemical hapten exposure. Sample time point: healthy volunteer bleed at 2 weeks. The authors extracted total RNA from unfractionated whole blood. TCRdb independently ran MiXCR on the RACE reads; one entry per CDR3 protein. Of 85,000 to 95,000 distinct CDR3 sequences in the sample, approximately 9% are singletons; the top ten hold about 3%. The sequencing input was whole blood. The receptors here all came from a female donor in good health. Some clones in this sample may be carry-over from other donors' samples.

This chain links TRBV9 with TRBJ2-7; TRBD2 agrees at 9 bases. The germline V gene has CDR1 SGDLS and CDR2 YYNGEE. This CDR3 has 15 residues. With 0 bases clipped from V and 4 bases from J, the junction kept 5 bases outside the gene matches. The CDR3 spells CASSVDSSGTYEQYF. The DNA of the CDR3 is TGTGCCAGCAGCGTAGATTCTAGCGGGACATACGAGCAGTACTTC.

This clonotype has a handful of counts. The rearrangement uses TRBV28 and TRBJ2-1; D not resolved. Germline-derived CDR1 and CDR2 are MDHEN and SYDVKM. This CDR3 region has 16 residues. Trimming removed 4 bases from V and 3 bases from J, with 16 bases in between. The CDR3 protein is CASSSPDQLYYNEQFF. CDR3 sequence (DNA): TGTGCCAGCAGTTCACCGGACCAGCTATACTACAATGAGCAGTTCTTC.

Concerning this clonotype itself: A much larger clone lies one base from this, so it may be a read error. The CDR3, as DNA: TGCAGTGCGCCGGGGCTAGCGGGAAACACTCAGTACTTC. Its translation is CSAPGLAGNTQYF. This chain joins TRBV20-1 and TRBJ2-4, with 9 bases lining up with TRBD2. Germline CDR1 and CDR2: DFQATT and SNEGSKA (reference sequence). The CDR3 loop spans 13 amino acids.

This clonotype was observed a few times. This rearrangement joins TRBV5-5 to TRBJ2-7; 8 bases fit TRBD1. CDR1 and CDR2 (germline): SGHKS, YYEKEE (reference sequence). Trimming at V came to 7 bases and at J to 0 bases, leaving 12 bases not matched to a gene. The CDR3 consists of 16 residues. The CDR3 loop reads CASGQGQGGSSYEQYF. Written as DNA, the CDR3 is TGTGCCAGCGGACAAGGACAGGGAGGATCCTCCTACGAGCAGTACTTC.

The rearrangement links TRBV19 to TRBJ1-2, with a tentative D call TRBD1 (5 bases). V lost 6 bases to trimming and J lost 6 bases, with 20 bases between them. The CDR3 is 15 amino acids. Per the germline V gene, CDR1 is LNHDA and CDR2 is SQIVND (reference sequence). CDR3 amino acids: CASRSLPGRGDGYTF. CDR3 sequence (DNA): TGTGCCAGTAGATCCCTCCCAGGAAGGGGCGATGGCTACACCTTC.

The chain recombines TRBV10-3 with TRBJ2-7, with a possible D match to TRBD1 (6 bases). Trimming left V 4 bases short and J 2 bases short, with 9 bases between. Germline V gene lookup returns CDR1 ENHRY and CDR2 SYGVKD. CDR3 size: 13 residues. The CDR3 is CAISGQETYEQYF. Written as DNA, the CDR3 is TGTGCCATCAGTGGACAGGAGACCTACGAGCAGTACTTC.

This clonotype has a handful of counts. The chain joins TRBV6-5 to TRBJ2-3; D possibly matches TRBD1 or TRBD2 (6 bases each). V was cut by 4 bases and J by 2 bases, with 13 bases left in between. Germline V gene data show CDR1 as MNHEY and CDR2 as SVGAGI. This CDR3 is built from 15 residues. The CDR3 DNA sequence: TGTGCCAGCAGTTCGACTAGGGGGGCCACAGATACGCAGTATTTT. Protein: CASSSTRGATDTQYF.

V usage is TRBV2 and J usage is TRBJ2-2; D not certain. There are 13 residues in the CDR3. Looked up from germline, CDR1 is SNHLY and CDR2 is FYNNEI. V was cut by 3 bases and J by 9 bases, with 11 bases left in between. CDR3 amino acids: CASSESRARELFF. The CDR3 nucleotides read TGTGCCAGCAGTGAGTCCCGAGCGAGGGAGCTGTTTTTT.

The chain employs TRBV10-3 and TRBJ2-6; no clear D. The CDR3 runs to 14 residues. The germline V gene encodes CDR1 ENHRY and CDR2 SYGVKD. V lost 5 bases and J lost 1, with 6 bases in between. CDR3 coding DNA: TGTGCCATCAGTCCAACTTCTGGGGCCAACGTCCTGACTTTC. Residues: CAISPTSGANVLTF.